The source of this T cell receptor beta chain is a study of control samples from healthy donors and cancer patients. Some clones are missing from TCRdb's copy, which holds only in-frame ones; the method was immunoSEQ multiplex PCR. This table holds roughly 43,000 clones, more than 75% found once. The CDR3 has 12 residues. V lost 3 bases to trimming and J lost 7 bases, with 10 bases between them. This receptor was identified in a woman in her sixties with lung cancer. Sequencing was done on a sample of PBMCs. V is TRBV12-3 or TRBV12-4 and J is TRBJ2-7, with D unclear. This chain's CDR3 is CASSLVGREQYF. CDR3 DNA sequence: TGTGCCAGCAGTTTGGTGGGAAGGGAGCAGTACTTC.